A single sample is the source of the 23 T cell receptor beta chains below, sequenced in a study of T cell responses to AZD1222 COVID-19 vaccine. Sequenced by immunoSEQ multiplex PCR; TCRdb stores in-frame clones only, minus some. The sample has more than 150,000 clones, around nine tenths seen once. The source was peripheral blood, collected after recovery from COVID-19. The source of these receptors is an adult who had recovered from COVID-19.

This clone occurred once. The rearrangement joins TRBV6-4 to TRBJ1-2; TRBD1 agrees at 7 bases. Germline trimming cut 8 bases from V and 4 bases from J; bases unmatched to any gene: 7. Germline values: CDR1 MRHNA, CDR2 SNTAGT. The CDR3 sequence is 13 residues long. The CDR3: CASAGQVRYGYTF. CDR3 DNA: TGTGCCAGCGCAGGACAGGTCCGCTATGGCTACACCTTC.

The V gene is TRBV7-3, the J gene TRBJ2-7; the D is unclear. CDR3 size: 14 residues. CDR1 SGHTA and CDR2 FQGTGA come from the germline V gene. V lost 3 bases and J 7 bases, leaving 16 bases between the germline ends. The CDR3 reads CASSLRQTELEQYF. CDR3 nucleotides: TGTGCCAGCAGCTTGAGGCAGACCGAACTGGAGCAGTACTTC.

The CDR3 protein is CASSLTGFGDTIYF. The CDR3, as DNA: TGTGCCAGCAGCTTAACAGGTTTCGGCGACACCATATATTTT. The rearrangement joins TRBV7-9 to TRBJ1-3; D may be TRBD1 (5 bases). Germline V CDR1 and CDR2: SEHNR, FQNEAQ (reference sequence). The CDR3 length is 14 residues. V was clipped by 2 bases and J by 8 bases, with 13 bases between them.

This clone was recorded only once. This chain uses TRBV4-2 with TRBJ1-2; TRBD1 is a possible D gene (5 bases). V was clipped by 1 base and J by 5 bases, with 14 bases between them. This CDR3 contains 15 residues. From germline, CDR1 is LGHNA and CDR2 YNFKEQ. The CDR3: CASSQGPGGGYGYTF. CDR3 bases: TGTGCCAGCAGCCAAGGTCCCGGTGGGGGGTATGGCTACACCTTC.

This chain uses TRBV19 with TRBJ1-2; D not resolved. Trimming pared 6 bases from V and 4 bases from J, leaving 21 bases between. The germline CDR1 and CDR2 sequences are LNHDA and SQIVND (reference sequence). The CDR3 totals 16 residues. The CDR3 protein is CASSFTRGELPYGYTF. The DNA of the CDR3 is TGTGCCAGTAGCTTTACCCGGGGAGAACTCCCCTATGGCTACACCTTC.

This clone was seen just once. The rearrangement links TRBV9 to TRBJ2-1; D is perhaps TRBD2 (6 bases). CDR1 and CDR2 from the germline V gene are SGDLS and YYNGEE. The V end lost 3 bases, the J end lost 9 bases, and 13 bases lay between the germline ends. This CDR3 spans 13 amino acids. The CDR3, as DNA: TGTGCCAGCAGCGACTTGAGCGGGTCTGAGCAGTTCTTC. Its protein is CASSDLSGSEQFF.

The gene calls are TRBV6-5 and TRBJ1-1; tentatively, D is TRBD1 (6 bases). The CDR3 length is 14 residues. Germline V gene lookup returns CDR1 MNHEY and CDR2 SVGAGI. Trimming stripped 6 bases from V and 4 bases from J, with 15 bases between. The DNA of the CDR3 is TGTGCCAGCAGGGAGGGGGGTGAGGGCACTGAAGCTTTCTTT. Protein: CASREGGEGTEAFF.

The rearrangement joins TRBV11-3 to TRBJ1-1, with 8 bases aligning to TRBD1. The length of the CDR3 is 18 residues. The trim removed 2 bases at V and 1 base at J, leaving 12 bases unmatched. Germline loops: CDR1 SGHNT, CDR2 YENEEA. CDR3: CASSLHQGANIPNTEAFF. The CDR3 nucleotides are TGTGCCAGCAGCTTACATCAGGGGGCGAATATCCCGAACACTGAAGCTTTCTTT.

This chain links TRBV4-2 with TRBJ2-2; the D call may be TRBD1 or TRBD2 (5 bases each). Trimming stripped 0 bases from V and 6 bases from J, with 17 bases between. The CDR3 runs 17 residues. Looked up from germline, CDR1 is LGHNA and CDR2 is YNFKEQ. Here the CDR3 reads CASSQDVGADRSGELFF. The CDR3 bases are TGTGCCAGCAGCCAAGATGTCGGGGCAGATCGGTCCGGGGAGCTGTTTTTT.

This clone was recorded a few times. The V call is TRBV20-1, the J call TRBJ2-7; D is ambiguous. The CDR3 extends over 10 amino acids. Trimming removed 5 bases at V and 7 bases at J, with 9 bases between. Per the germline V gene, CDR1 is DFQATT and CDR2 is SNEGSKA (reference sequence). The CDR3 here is CSAWLREQYF. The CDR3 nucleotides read TGCAGTGCTTGGCTTCGAGAGCAGTACTTC.

The CDR3 sequence: CASSPAGTSTGGSPLHF. CDR3 DNA sequence: TGTGCCAGCAGCCCCGCCGGGACGAGTACTGGGGGTTCACCCCTCCACTTT. This chain connects TRBV9 to TRBJ1-6; a possible D gene is TRBD1 (5 bases). The CDR3 has 17 amino acids. Germline V gene data show CDR1 as SGDLS and CDR2 as YYNGEE. V gave up 4 bases and J gave up 9 bases, with 23 bases separating them.

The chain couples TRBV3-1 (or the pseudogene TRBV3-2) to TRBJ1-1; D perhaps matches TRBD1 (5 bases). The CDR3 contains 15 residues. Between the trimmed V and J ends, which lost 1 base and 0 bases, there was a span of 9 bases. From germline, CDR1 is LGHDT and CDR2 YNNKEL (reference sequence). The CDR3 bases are TGTGCCAGCAGCCAAGGCGGGACCGTGAACACTGAAGCTTTCTTT. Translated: CASSQGGTVNTEAFF.

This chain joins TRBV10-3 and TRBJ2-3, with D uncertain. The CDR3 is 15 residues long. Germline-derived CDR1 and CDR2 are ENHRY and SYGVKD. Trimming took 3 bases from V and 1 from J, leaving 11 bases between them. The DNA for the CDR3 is TGTGCCATCAGTGAATCTGACGGCCGCACAGATACGCAGTATTTT. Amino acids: CAISESDGRTDTQYF.

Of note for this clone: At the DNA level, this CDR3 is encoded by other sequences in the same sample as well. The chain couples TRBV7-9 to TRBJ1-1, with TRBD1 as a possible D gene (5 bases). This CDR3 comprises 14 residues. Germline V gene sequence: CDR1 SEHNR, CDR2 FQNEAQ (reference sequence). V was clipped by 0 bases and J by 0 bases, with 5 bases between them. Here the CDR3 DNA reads TGTGCCAGCAGCTTAGCGGGGGTGAACACTGAAGCTTTCTTT. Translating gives CASSLAGVNTEAFF.

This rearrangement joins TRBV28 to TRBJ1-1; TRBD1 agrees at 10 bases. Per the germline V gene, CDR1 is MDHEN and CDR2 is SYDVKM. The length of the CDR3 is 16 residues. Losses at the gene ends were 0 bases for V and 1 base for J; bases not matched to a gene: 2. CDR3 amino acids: CASSLWGQGTNTEAFF. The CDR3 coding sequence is TGTGCCAGCAGTTTATGGGGACAGGGGACGAACACTGAAGCTTTCTTT.

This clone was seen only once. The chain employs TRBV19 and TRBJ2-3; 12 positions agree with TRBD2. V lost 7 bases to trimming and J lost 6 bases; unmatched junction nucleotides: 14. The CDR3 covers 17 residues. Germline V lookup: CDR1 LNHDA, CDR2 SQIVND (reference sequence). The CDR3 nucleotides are TGTGCCAGTATGGCTAGCGGGAGGGCTAGGGGATGGGATACGCAGTATTTT. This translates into CASMASGRARGWDTQYF.

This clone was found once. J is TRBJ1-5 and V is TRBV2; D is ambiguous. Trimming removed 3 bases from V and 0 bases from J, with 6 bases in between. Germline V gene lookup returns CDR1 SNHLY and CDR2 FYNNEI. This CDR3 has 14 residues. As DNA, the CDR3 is TGTGCCAGCAGTGACGGGAATAGCAATCAGCCCCAGCATTTT. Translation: CASSDGNSNQPQHF.

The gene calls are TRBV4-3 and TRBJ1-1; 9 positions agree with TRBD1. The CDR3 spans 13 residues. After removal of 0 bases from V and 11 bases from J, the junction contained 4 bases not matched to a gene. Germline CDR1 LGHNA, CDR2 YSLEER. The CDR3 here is CASSQEPGQGAFF. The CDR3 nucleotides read TGCGCCAGCAGCCAAGAGCCCGGACAGGGGGCTTTCTTT.

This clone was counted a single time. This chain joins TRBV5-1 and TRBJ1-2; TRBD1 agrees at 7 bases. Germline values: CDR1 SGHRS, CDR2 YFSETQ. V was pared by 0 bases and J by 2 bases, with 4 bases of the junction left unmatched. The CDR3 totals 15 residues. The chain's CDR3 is CASSLGQGGNYGYTF. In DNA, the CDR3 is TGCGCCAGCAGCTTGGGACAGGGAGGCAACTATGGCTACACCTTC. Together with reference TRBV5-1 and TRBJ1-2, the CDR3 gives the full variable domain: KAGVTQTPRYLIKTRGQQVTLSCSPISGHRSVSWYQQTPGQGLQFLFEYFSETQRNKGNFPGRFSGRQFSNSRSEMNVSTLELGDSALYLCASSLGQGGNYGYTFGSGTRLTVV.

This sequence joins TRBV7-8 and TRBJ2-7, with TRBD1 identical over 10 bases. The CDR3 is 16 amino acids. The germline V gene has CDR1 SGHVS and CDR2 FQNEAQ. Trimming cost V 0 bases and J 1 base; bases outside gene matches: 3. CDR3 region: CASSLARQGASYEQYF. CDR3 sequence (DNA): TGTGCCAGCAGCTTAGCTCGACAGGGGGCATCCTACGAGCAGTACTTC.

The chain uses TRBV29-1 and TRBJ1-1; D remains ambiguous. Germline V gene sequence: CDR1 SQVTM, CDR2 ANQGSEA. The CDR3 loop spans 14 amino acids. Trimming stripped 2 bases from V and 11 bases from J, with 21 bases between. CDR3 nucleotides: TGCAGCGTTGAACCGACGGCCGCCCTGGCTGGGGCTTTCTTT. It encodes CSVEPTAALAGAFF.

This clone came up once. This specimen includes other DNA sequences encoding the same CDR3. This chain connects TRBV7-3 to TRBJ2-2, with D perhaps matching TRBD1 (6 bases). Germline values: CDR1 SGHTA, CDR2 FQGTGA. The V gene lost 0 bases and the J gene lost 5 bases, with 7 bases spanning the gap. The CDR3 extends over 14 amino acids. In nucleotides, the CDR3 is TGTGCCAGCAGCTTAACAGGGGGTACCGGGGAGCTGTTTTTT. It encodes CASSLTGGTGELFF.

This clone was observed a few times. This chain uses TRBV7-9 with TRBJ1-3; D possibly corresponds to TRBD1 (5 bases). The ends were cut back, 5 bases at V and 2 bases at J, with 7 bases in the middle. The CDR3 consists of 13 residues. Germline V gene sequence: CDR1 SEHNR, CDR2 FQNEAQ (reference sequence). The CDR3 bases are TGTGCCAGCAGCGAAGGGGCTGGAAACACCATATATTTT. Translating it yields CASSEGAGNTIYF.